The text below deals with one T cell receptor (beta chain). CDR3 length: 13 amino acids. Germline assignment: CDR1 ENHRY and CDR2 SYGVKD. With 5 bases removed from V and 5 bases from J, the gap between germline ends came to 13 bases. The table came from immunoSEQ multiplex PCR; TCRdb's copy has only in-frame clones and leaves some out. The table lists about 100,000 clones, around 93% of them singletons. This sample was taken from a study of T cell changes during pregnancy in multiple sclerosis. This material consisted of peripheral blood, taken before pregnancy. V usage is TRBV10-3 and J usage is TRBJ2-7; a possible D gene is TRBD2 (5 bases). The TCR comes from a female donor with multiple sclerosis, enrolled in a pregnancy study. In DNA form, the CDR3 reads TGTGCCATCAGTCCAAGTGAGGGCCACGAGCAGTACTTC. Its translation: CAISPSEGHEQYF.